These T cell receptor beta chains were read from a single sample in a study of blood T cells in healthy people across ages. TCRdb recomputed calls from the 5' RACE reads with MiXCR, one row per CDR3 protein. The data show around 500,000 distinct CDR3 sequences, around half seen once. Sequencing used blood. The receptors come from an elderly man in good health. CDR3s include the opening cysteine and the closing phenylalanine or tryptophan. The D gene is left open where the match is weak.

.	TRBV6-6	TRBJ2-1	CASSYAGASDEQFF
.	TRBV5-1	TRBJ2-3	CASSLVRDLDTQYF
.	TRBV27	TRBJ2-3	CASKGGTPLTDTQYF
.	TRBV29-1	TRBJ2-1	CSVSRGGFGNEQFF
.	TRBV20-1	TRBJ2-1	CSAKASRGWNEQFF
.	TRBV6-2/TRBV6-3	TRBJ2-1	CASSYGPNYNEQFF
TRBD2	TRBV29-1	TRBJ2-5	CSGGAAGEETQYF
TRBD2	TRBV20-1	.	CSAPATRLAGVQYEQYF
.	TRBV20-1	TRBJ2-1	CSATPPRSYNEQFF
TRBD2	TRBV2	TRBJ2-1	CASSEEVSGAYNEQFF
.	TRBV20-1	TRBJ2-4	CSARDGGLDIQYF
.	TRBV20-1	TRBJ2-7	CSAMDYEQYF
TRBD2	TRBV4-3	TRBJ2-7	CASSQTPSGGYEQYF
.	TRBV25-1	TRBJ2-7	CASSEYRGSSYNEQYF
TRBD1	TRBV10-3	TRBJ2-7	CASSKTGDHEQYF
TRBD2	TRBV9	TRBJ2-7	CACTKSGSSYEQYF
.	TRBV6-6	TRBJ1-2	CASSQDRTGGYTF
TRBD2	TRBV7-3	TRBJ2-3	CASSPGLAFTDTQYF
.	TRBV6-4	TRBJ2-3	CASSDAEGRKQYF
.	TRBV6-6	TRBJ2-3	CASSWLGVGTDTQYF
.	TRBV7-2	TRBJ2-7	CASSLDRYTYEQYF
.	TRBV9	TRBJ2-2	CASSPYSPGPGELFF
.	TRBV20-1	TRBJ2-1	CSATGTLNDEQFF
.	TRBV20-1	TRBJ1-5	CSARDMREASNQPQHF
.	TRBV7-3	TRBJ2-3	CASSLGHPDTQYF
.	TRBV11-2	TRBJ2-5	CASSLVYAGLPYF
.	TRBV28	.	CASSSGTPFGSEQYF
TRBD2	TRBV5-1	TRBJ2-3	CASSYPAGDTDTQYF
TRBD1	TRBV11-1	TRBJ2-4	CASSPGQETYIQYF
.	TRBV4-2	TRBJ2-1	CASSQDLGAVEQFF
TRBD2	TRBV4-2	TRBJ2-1	CASSQVVASGSIYNEQFF
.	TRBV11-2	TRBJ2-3	CASSLSHGTQYF
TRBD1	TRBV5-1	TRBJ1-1	CASRTGFDTEAFF
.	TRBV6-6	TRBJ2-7	CASSPGSTYEQYF
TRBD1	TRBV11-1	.	CASSDQGQKNNEQYF
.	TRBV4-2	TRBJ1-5	CASSSLAGEDQPQHF
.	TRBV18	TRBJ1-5	CASSPTGRDSNQPQHF
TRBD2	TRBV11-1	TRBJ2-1	CASSFEGGSNEQFF
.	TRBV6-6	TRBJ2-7	CASSYSFGGQVHEQYF
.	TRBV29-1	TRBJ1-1	CSVGGGGNTEAFF
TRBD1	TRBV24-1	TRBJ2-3	CATSERQGKDTQYF
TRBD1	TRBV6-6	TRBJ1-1	CASSWGQVNTEAFF
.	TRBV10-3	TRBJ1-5	CAISESMGGQDQPQHF